This T cell receptor (beta chain) was captured by sequencing in a study of blood T cell repertoires in COVID-19. Study information: From the United States, Italy and Spain came samples of acute and convalescent COVID-19. The cDNA or gDNA used as material had been derived from T cells, B-cell-depleted T cells, or PBMCs.

Produced via immunoSEQ multiplex PCR; TCRdb's table is partial and in-frame only. The data show about 180,000 clones, roughly 84% seen once. This study enrolled people aged about 18 to 100 from about two dozen US geographic areas. Cohort placement rested on clinical history that participants reported themselves. The length of the CDR3 is 15 residues. V lost 6 bases and J lost 5; bases outside the gene matches: 6. CDR1 is MNHEY and CDR2 is SVGAGI in the germline V gene. This sequence originates from a man aged 50-59 years who had recovered from COVID-19. The sample comprised PBMCs or T cells enriched from blood (not recorded which). J is TRBJ1-5 and V is TRBV6-5; 11 nucleotides match TRBD1. The CDR3 nucleotides read TGTGCCAGCAGGAGCGGGACAGGGGGATATCAGCCCCAGCATTTT. The encoded protein is CASRSGTGGYQPQHF.